This T cell receptor (beta chain) was retrieved from a study of esophageal squamous cell carcinoma under preoperative chemotherapy. Study-wide findings and caveats: Paclitaxel-nedaplatin therapy caused immediate, substantial clonotype frequency changes. Peripheral T cells showed a significant TCR diversity increase after chemotherapy, unlike tumor-infiltrating lymphocytes.

MiXCR, run by TCRdb on the PCR reads, gives a single entry per CDR3 protein. Counted here are 16,000 or so distinct CDR3 sequences, roughly 60% occurring once; the ten biggest clones make up around 53%. Trimming removed 7 bases from V and 2 bases from J, with 12 bases in between. The CDR3 covers 13 residues. Germline V gene data show CDR1 as MNHNS and CDR2 as SASEGT. Worth noting for this clonotype: Its antigen is unidentified.

Time point noted: before preoperative PTX-NDP chemotherapy. Sample collection occurred from a patient given preoperative chemotherapy. This receptor was identified in a human donor with esophageal squamous cell carcinoma. The donor label of this sample is uncertain. The V call is TRBV6-1, the J call TRBJ2-7, with no clear D. The CDR3 nucleotides are TGTGCCAGCACCTCGGGCGTTACCTACGAGCAGTACTTC. Translating gives CASTSGVTYEQYF.